Listed below are T cell receptor beta chains from one sample, sequenced in a study of cytomegalovirus exposure and HLA in healthy donors. TCRdb's table, derived via immunoSEQ multiplex PCR, lists solely in-frame clones and lacks some. The table includes about 180,000 clones, roughly 80% detected once. Sequencing was done on a sample of PBMCs. Receptors originate from a man in his forties in good health and CMV-seronegative. Both conserved end residues are part of each CDR3. D genes are given only for firm matches. The size field is filled for only some rows; it gives once, few, many or a size class.

TRBV21-1	-	-	TRBJ2-5	TGTGCCAGCAGCAAACAGTACGGGGGATCTTGGAGTCGTGAGACCCAGTACTTC	CASSKQYGGSWSRETQYF
TRBV6-4	few	-	TRBJ2-1	TGTGCCAGCAGTGACTCGGGAGCGGTCTCCTACAATGAGCAGTTCTTC	CASSDSGAVSYNEQFF
TRBV5-1	once	-	TRBJ2-7	TGCGCCAGCAGCTTGGATGGTCAGGGGCCGCCATACGAGCAGTACTTC	CASSLDGQGPPYEQYF
TRBV29-1	-	TRBD1	TRBJ1-5	TGCAGCGTTGTTGAAGGGGGCGTCAATCAGCCCCAGCATTTT	CSVVEGGVNQPQHF
TRBV15	-	TRBD2	TRBJ2-1	TGTGCCACCAGCAGGGGACTAGCGGACAATGAGCAGTTCTTC	CATSRGLADNEQFF
TRBV10-3	-	-	TRBJ2-1	TGTGCCATCAGTGAGTCGGAGGGAGGAGGGGCAAATGAGCAGTTCTTC	CAISESEGGGANEQFF
TRBV4-1	-	TRBD1	TRBJ1-1	TGCGCCAGCAGCCTAATCCCTCAGGGGGCTACGGACACTGAAGCTTTCTTT	CASSLIPQGATDTEAFF
TRBV11-3	few	TRBD2	TRBJ2-7	TGTGCCAGCAGCCTCAATACGGGAGGCTCCGGCGAGCAGTACTTC	CASSLNTGGSGEQYF
TRBV4-3	-	-	TRBJ2-2	TGCGCCAGCAGCCCCTACGGGGGGCGGAACACCGGGGAGCTGTTTTTT	CASSPYGGRNTGELFF
TRBV19	-	TRBD2	TRBJ2-1	TGTGCCAGTAGTGTAGCGGGAGGGTCCTACAATGAGCAGTTCTTC	CASSVAGGSYNEQFF
TRBV20-1	-	-	TRBJ1-2	TGCAGTGCTAGATGGAGCTATGGCTACACCTTC	CSARWSYGYTF
TRBV7-2	-	-	TRBJ2-6	TGTGCCAGCAGCCGAGGGGGATCTGGGGCCAACGTCCTGACTTTC	CASSRGGSGANVLTF